These 20 T cell receptor beta chains share one sample of origin, sequenced in a study of T cells in tumors after PD-1 blockade. Assay: immunoSEQ multiplex PCR; the TCRdb copy retains only in-frame clones and omits some. The table includes nearly 25,000 clones, around four fifths detected once. The sequencing here drew on PBMCs, taken after anti-PD-1 treatment. The receptors originated from a human donor with basal cell carcinoma.

This chain links TRBV5-1 with TRBJ2-2, with 9 bases lining up with TRBD2. CDR3 size: 14 residues. V lost 6 bases, J lost 4 bases, and 4 bases stayed unmatched. CDR1 is SGHRS and CDR2 is YFSETQ in the germline V gene. CDR3 amino acids: CASTLLAGTGELFF. The CDR3 nucleotides are TGCGCCAGCACCTTACTAGCGGGCACCGGGGAGCTGTTTTTT.

The chain combines TRBV6-5 with TRBJ1-1, with D tentatively TRBD1 (5 bases). V lost 7 bases and J lost 2, with 8 bases in between. The CDR3 length is 12 residues. The germline CDR1 and CDR2 sequences are MNHEY and SVGAGI. CDR3 bases: TGTGCCAGCACGGGACTCAACACTGAAGCTTTCTTT. This sequence encodes CASTGLNTEAFF.

This rearrangement joins TRBV5-1 to TRBJ1-6; D uncertain. Deletions cut 3 bases from V and 8 bases from J, with 12 bases between. Looked up from germline, CDR1 is SGHRS and CDR2 is YFSETQ. CDR3 length: 14 residues. The CDR3 protein is CASSYGDPDSPLHF. In DNA form, the CDR3 reads TGCGCCAGCAGCTACGGGGATCCTGATTCACCCCTCCACTTT.

This chain connects TRBV30 to TRBJ1-4; 11 positions agree with TRBD1. This CDR3 region has 16 residues. In germline, CDR1 is GTSNPN, CDR2 SVGIG (reference sequence). J was trimmed by 0 bases and V by 1 base; bases with no gene match: 1. The CDR3 DNA reads TGTGCCTGGAGTGAGGGACAGGGGGCAACTAATGAAAAACTGTTTTTT. Its protein is CAWSEGQGATNEKLFF.

The chain carries TRBV18 and TRBJ2-7, with 10 bases fitting TRBD1. The CDR3 has 15 amino acids. The V gene's germline CDR1 is KGHSH and CDR2 LQKENI. V was clipped by 2 bases and J by 3 bases; unmatched bases: 4. The CDR3 protein is CASSPGTGEIYEQYF. In DNA, the CDR3 is TGTGCCAGCTCACCAGGGACAGGGGAGATCTACGAGCAGTACTTC. The full variable domain, its missing parts supplied by reference TRBV18 and TRBJ2-7, is NAGVMQNPRHLVRRRGQEARLRCSPMKGHSHVYWYRQLPEEGLKFMVYLQKENIIDESGMPKERFSAEFPKEGPSILRIQQVVRGDSAAYFCASSPGTGEIYEQYFGPGTRLTVT.

The chain recombines TRBV6-5 with TRBJ1-2, with D possibly TRBD1 on 5 matching bases. Germline CDR1 MNHEY, CDR2 SVGAGI. The CDR3 is 13 residues long. Trimming shortened V by 6 bases and J by 2 bases, and 10 bases separated the two germline ends. CDR3 loop: CASRTTGNYGYTF. The DNA for the CDR3 is TGTGCCAGCAGAACAACAGGCAACTATGGCTACACCTTC.

This chain joins TRBV12-3 or TRBV12-4 and TRBJ2-3; 9 bases align to TRBD2. The CDR3 is 13 amino acids. Unmatched junction bases numbered 6, after V lost 8 bases and J lost 6 bases. CDR3 residues: CASGAGGGDTQYF. Here the CDR3 DNA reads TGTGCCAGCGGAGCGGGGGGTGGGGATACGCAGTATTTT.

Relative to its sample, this clone is medium-sized. The chain links TRBV4-1 to TRBJ1-4; D unclear. V lost 4 bases, J lost 0 bases, and 12 bases lay in between. The CDR3 extends over 16 amino acids. The V gene's germline CDR1 is MGHRA and CDR2 YSYEKL. The DNA of the CDR3 is TGCGCCAGCAGCCCGCCTATGGCCGCAACTAATGAAAAACTGTTTTTT. Translating gives CASSPPMAATNEKLFF.

The table lists this clone with a few counts. The chain couples TRBV5-4 to TRBJ1-6; 9 bases agree with TRBD1. CDR3 size: 17 residues. The ends lost 0 bases at V and 10 bases at J; junction bases unmatched: 11. Germline V CDR1 and CDR2: SGHNT, YYREEE (reference sequence). This CDR3 is CASSLGQGESIASPLHF. The CDR3, as DNA: TGTGCCAGCAGCTTGGGACAGGGGGAGAGTATAGCGTCACCCCTCCACTTT. The full variable domain, its missing parts supplied by reference TRBV5-4 and TRBJ1-6, is ETGVTQSPTHLIKTRGQQVTLRCSSQSGHNTVSWYQQALGQGPQFIFQYYREEENGRGNFPPRFSGLQFPNYSSELNVNALELDDSALYLCASSLGQGESIASPLHFGNGTRLTVT.

This clone occurred once. The rearrangement joins TRBV2 to TRBJ1-1, with 7 bases aligning to TRBD1. The CDR3 runs to 15 residues. The germline V gene has CDR1 SNHLY and CDR2 FYNNEI. J gave up 12 bases and V 6 bases, and 19 bases lay outside the gene matches. The CDR3, as DNA: TGTGCCAGCAGGATTAGACAGGGAACTGTTGGGGTGACTTTCTTT. Protein product: CASRIRQGTVGVTFF.

The chain employs TRBV27 and TRBJ1-5; unclear D gene. The CDR3 loop spans 14 amino acids. V was trimmed by 5 bases and J by 0 bases, leaving 8 bases between them. Germline-derived CDR1 and CDR2 are MNHEY and SMNVEV (reference sequence). CDR3 in DNA: TGTGCCAGCAGTCGGGCAGTTAGCAATCAGCCCCAGCATTTT. It codes for CASSRAVSNQPQHF.

The chain carries TRBV6-5 and TRBJ1-1, with D perhaps matching TRBD1 (5 bases). The CDR3 has 15 amino acids. Germline CDR1 reads MNHEY; CDR2 reads SVGAGI. V lost 6 bases and J 9 bases, leaving 23 bases between the germline ends. CDR3 in amino acids: CASSHGGGAPFKAFF. DNA for the CDR3: TGTGCCAGCAGCCATGGGGGGGGAGCACCTTTCAAAGCTTTCTTT.

This sequence joins TRBV12-2 and TRBJ1-3. TRBV12-2 is marked as a pseudogene. The CDR3 totals 17 residues. Written as DNA, the CDR3 is TGTGCAAGTCGCTTGAATGATGATACAAGGTCTGGAAACACCATATATTTT. Protein sequence: CASRLNDDTRSGNTIYF.

This clone occurred a few times. This chain joins TRBV6-6 and TRBJ1-1, with D maybe TRBD1 (6 bases). From germline, CDR1 is MNHNY and CDR2 SVGAGI (reference sequence). V shed 6 bases and J shed 4 bases, with 15 bases lying between them. CDR3 length: 14 residues. The CDR3 DNA follows: TGTGCCAGCAGACATGACAGGAGCGGCACTGAAGCTTTCTTT. Translating it yields CASRHDRSGTEAFF.

V is TRBV7-8 and J is TRBJ2-1; D is undetermined. The CDR3 covers 15 residues. CDR1 and CDR2 (germline): SGHVS, FQNEAQ. V lost 5 bases, J lost 4 bases, and 15 bases lay in between. In DNA, the CDR3 is TGTGCCAGCAGCCCCCTGCAGGAGAATTACAATGAGCAGTTCTTC. Amino acids: CASSPLQENYNEQFF.

The CDR3 DNA reads as TGTGCCAGCAGCTTAGTCGGGACTAGCAATCAGCCCCAGCATTTT. This encodes CASSLVGTSNQPQHF. The V and J genes are TRBV11-3 and TRBJ1-5, with D possibly matching TRBD1 (5 bases). This CDR3 comprises 15 residues. Trimming removed 1 base at V and 0 bases at J, with 7 bases between. Per germline, CDR1 SGHNT and CDR2 YENEEA.

This chain links TRBV2 with TRBJ2-4; TRBD1 matches 10 bases. Trimming took 6 bases from V and 8 from J; bases not matched to a gene: 10. Germline values: CDR1 SNHLY, CDR2 FYNNEI. The CDR3 has 15 amino acids. The CDR3 coding sequence is TGTGCCAGCAGCGCGGACAGGGGGGTCTCGGACATTCAGTACTTC. Translated, it gives CASSADRGVSDIQYF. The entire variable domain, with the rest obtained from reference TRBV2 and TRBJ2-4, is as follows: EPEVTQTPSHQVTQMGQEVILRCVPISNHLYFYWYRQILGQKVEFLVSFYNNEISEKSEIFDDQFSVERPDGSNFTLKIRSTKLEDSAMYFCASSADRGVSDIQYFGAGTRLSVL.

The rearrangement uses TRBV7-3 and TRBJ1-4; D uncertain. The V end lost 0 bases, the J end lost 0 bases, and 5 bases lay between the germline ends. In germline, CDR1 is SGHTA, CDR2 FQGTGA. The CDR3 covers 15 residues. This chain's CDR3 is CASSLTRATNEKLFF. CDR3 coding DNA: TGTGCCAGCAGCTTAACGAGAGCAACTAATGAAAAACTGTTTTTT.

The gene calls are TRBV11-3 and TRBJ2-7; TRBD1 aligns across 8 bases. Unmatched junction bases numbered 6, after V lost 5 bases and J lost 3 bases. The CDR3 has 14 residues. Germline values: CDR1 SGHNT, CDR2 YENEEA. CDR3 loop: CASSVGQGHYEQYF. The CDR3 bases are TGTGCCAGCAGCGTCGGACAGGGACACTACGAGCAGTACTTC.

The V gene is TRBV2, the J gene TRBJ2-3; no reliable D call. The CDR3 extends over 15 amino acids. CDR1 and CDR2 (germline): SNHLY, FYNNEI. V lost 6 bases to trimming and J lost 11 bases, with 24 bases between them. DNA of the CDR3: TGTGCCAGCAGGAGAACAGAATCAGCACAGATAGGGCAGTATTTT. Translating it yields CASRRTESAQIGQYF.